The 23 T cell receptor beta chains presented below share a single source sample, sequenced in a study of early T cells in non-severe SARS-CoV-2 infection. Each CDR3 protein is one row after TCRdb ran MiXCR on the 5' RACE reads. The sample includes 37,000 or so distinct CDR3 sequences, 5% to 6.5% of them seen just once. The sequenced sample was whole blood. These receptors were obtained from an adult who was a healthcare worker with PCR-confirmed SARS-CoV-2 infection or an uninfected control (not recorded which).

This clonotype was seen ten or more times. The chain has TRBV19 and TRBJ1-4; D is ambiguous. Deletions cut 4 bases from V and 7 bases from J, with 10 bases between. The germline V gene has CDR1 LNHDA and CDR2 SQIVND (reference sequence). There are 13 residues in the CDR3. The CDR3 nucleotides read TGTGCCAGTAGTACTAGCGGGCGTGAAAAACTGTTTTTT. Protein: CASSTSGREKLFF.

The sample holds many counts of this clonotype. This chain joins TRBV7-8 and TRBJ2-1, with D unresolved. Trimming removed 6 bases from V and 4 bases from J, with 10 bases in between. The CDR3 spans 13 residues. Germline V gene lookup returns CDR1 SGHVS and CDR2 FQNEAQ. DNA of the CDR3: TGTGCCAGCAGGTATGGGGATTACAATGAGCAGTTCTTC. Amino acids: CASRYGDYNEQFF.

This clonotype has a count of ten or more. This chain links TRBV19 with TRBJ2-1; 9 nucleotides line up with TRBD2. Germline CDR1 is LNHDA and CDR2 is SQIVND (reference sequence). The CDR3 consists of 15 residues. The J segment lost 6 bases and the V segment lost 4 bases, leaving 7 bases of the junction unmatched. CDR3 nucleotides: TGTGCCAGTAGTAGGCCGGGACTAGCAATCAATGAGCAGTTCTTC. Its protein is CASSRPGLAINEQFF.

This clonotype was seen only a few times. The rearrangement uses TRBV2 and TRBJ2-4, with TRBD2 as a possible D gene (6 bases). V shed 6 bases and J shed 0 bases, with 18 bases lying between them. The CDR3 is made up of 17 amino acids. Germline V gives CDR1 SNHLY, CDR2 FYNNEI. CDR3 DNA: TGTGCCAGCAGAGGGTCCCGGGACTGGCGAGCCAAAAACATTCAGTACTTC. As protein: CASRGSRDWRAKNIQYF.

This clonotype was counted many times. This chain joins TRBV6-5 and TRBJ2-5; 9 bases match TRBD1. Germline CDR1 and CDR2: MNHEY and SVGAGI. The CDR3 extends over 15 amino acids. V dropped 0 bases and J dropped 4; count of bases not matched to a gene: 3. The DNA of the CDR3 is TGTGCCAGCAGTTACTCCGCGGGACAGGGAGAGACCCAGTACTTC. Its protein is CASSYSAGQGETQYF.

This clonotype was seen at least ten times. V and J are TRBV28 and TRBJ2-2; D gene ambiguous. The V end was cut by 1 base, the J end by 0 bases, with 6 bases between. Germline V lookup: CDR1 MDHEN, CDR2 SYDVKM. This CDR3 spans 15 amino acids. CDR3 residues: CASSLYGSNTGELFF. CDR3 DNA sequence: TGTGCCAGCAGTTTATATGGATCGAACACCGGGGAGCTGTTTTTT.

Ten or more counts support this clonotype. V gene TRBV20-1 combines with J gene TRBJ1-1, with TRBD1 matching over 11 bases. The CDR3 is 15 residues long. Trimming took 6 bases from V and 5 from J; bases not matched to a gene: 11. Germline lookup yields CDR1 DFQATT and CDR2 SNEGSKA (reference sequence). As DNA, the CDR3 is TGCAGTGCCGCCCCTGGACAGGGGGCGATGACTGAAGCTTTCTTT. It codes for CSAAPGQGAMTEAFF.

In this sample, this clonotype turned up many times. The V call is TRBV28, the J call TRBJ1-1; the D gene is possibly TRBD1 (5 bases). Between the trimmed V and J ends, which lost 5 bases and 7 bases, there was a span of 14 bases. Germline lookup yields CDR1 MDHEN and CDR2 SYDVKM. There are 13 residues in the CDR3. CDR3 residues: CASSLYGGIEAFF. The CDR3 region has the DNA TGTGCCAGCAGTCTCTATGGGGGAATTGAAGCTTTCTTT.

This clonotype was found a few times. The V call is TRBV11-2, the J call TRBJ1-1; maybe TRBD1 (5 bases). The germline V gene encodes CDR1 SGHAT and CDR2 FQNNGV. The CDR3 totals 14 residues. The V gene lost 4 bases and the J gene lost 4 bases, with 13 bases spanning the gap. The CDR3 spells CASSSGPQRTEAFF. The CDR3 DNA sequence: TGTGCCAGCAGCTCGGGACCGCAACGCACTGAAGCTTTCTTT.

This CDR3 reads CATTYRPTSRGYTF. The CDR3 nucleotides are TGTGCCACTACATACCGGCCGACCTCACGCGGCTACACCTTC. The J gene is TRBJ1-2, the V gene TRBV28; D remains unclear. Germline values: CDR1 MDHEN, CDR2 SYDVKM. The V end was cut by 10 bases, the J end by 8 bases, with 23 bases between. CDR3 size: 14 residues.

This clonotype was detected ten times or more. The CDR3 DNA reads as TGTGCCAGCAGCTCGCGACAAAGCACAGATACGCAGTATTTT. This translates into CASSSRQSTDTQYF. The chain employs TRBV7-8 and TRBJ2-3; D is ambiguous. V lost 4 bases and J 0 bases, leaving 8 bases between the germline ends. The germline V gene encodes CDR1 SGHVS and CDR2 FQNEAQ. This CDR3 contains 14 residues.

There are a few counts of this clonotype. The chain joins TRBV4-2 to TRBJ1-3; a weak D match, TRBD1 (5 bases). The CDR3 sequence is 18 residues long. Germline lookup yields CDR1 LGHNA and CDR2 YNFKEQ. Trimming took 0 bases from V and 0 from J, leaving 15 bases between them. The CDR3 sequence is CASSQEGTVMNSGNTIYF. CDR3 DNA sequence: TGTGCCAGCAGCCAAGAGGGGACGGTAATGAACTCTGGAAACACCATATATTTT.

This clonotype was counted ten times or more. The chain recombines TRBV7-9 with TRBJ2-3; D perhaps matches TRBD2 (5 bases). CDR3 length: 14 amino acids. Looked up from germline, CDR1 is SEHNR and CDR2 is FQNEAQ (reference sequence). Trimming shortened V by 3 bases and J by 3 bases, and 10 bases separated the two germline ends. CDR3: CASSFGRTTDTQYF. The DNA for the CDR3 is TGTGCCAGCAGCTTTGGGAGAACAACAGATACGCAGTATTTT.

The rearrangement links TRBV19 to TRBJ2-5, with D maybe TRBD2 (6 bases). V was trimmed by 7 bases and J by 2 bases, leaving 14 bases between them. The CDR3 runs to 14 residues. CDR1 is LNHDA, CDR2 SQIVND, per germline (reference sequence). In nucleotides, the CDR3 is TGTGCCAGTAAGGAGAGGGGAGGTCAAGAGACCCAGTACTTC. It specifies CASKERGGQETQYF.

The sample holds many counts of this clonotype. The rearrangement links TRBV10-3 to TRBJ1-1, with 8 bases fitting TRBD1. Losses at the gene ends were 4 bases for V and 4 bases for J; bases not matched to a gene: 5. Germline V lookup: CDR1 ENHRY, CDR2 SYGVKD. The CDR3 contains 14 residues. The CDR3 DNA sequence: TGTGCCATCAGTGGGCGGACAGGGTTCACTGAAGCTTTCTTT. This gives the protein CAISGRTGFTEAFF.

This clonotype was detected ten times or more. The DNA for the CDR3 is TGTGCCAGCAGTTTGAAATTTCGTAGATCAGATACGCAGTATTTT. Protein sequence: CASSLKFRRSDTQYF. V is TRBV28 and J is TRBJ2-3; D ambiguous. CDR3 length: 15 amino acids. Germline-derived CDR1 and CDR2 are MDHEN and SYDVKM. With 3 bases removed from V and 4 bases from J, the gap between germline ends came to 14 bases.

This clonotype was seen ten or more times. The chain carries TRBV20-1 and TRBJ2-1, with TRBD2 matching 10 bases. The CDR3 totals 15 residues. Germline CDR1 is DFQATT and CDR2 is SNEGSKA (reference sequence). The ends lost 3 bases at V and 5 bases at J; junction bases unmatched: 7. CDR3 nucleotide sequence: TGCAGTGCTAGGCGGTGGACTAGCGGTAACAATGAGCAGTTCTTC. It yields the protein CSARRWTSGNNEQFF.

The V call is TRBV4-1, the J call TRBJ2-1; 11 bases agree with TRBD2. Germline V gene lookup returns CDR1 MGHRA and CDR2 YSYEKL. The trim removed 5 bases at V and 9 bases at J, leaving 12 bases unmatched. The CDR3 has 16 amino acids. The CDR3 DNA follows: TGCGCCAGCAGCGGCGGGGGACTAGCGGTCTTTGGTGAGCAGTTCTTC. This sequence encodes CASSGGGLAVFGEQFF.

This clonotype showed up many times. V is TRBV10-3 and J is TRBJ2-3; 7 positions agree with TRBD1. The CDR3 length is 11 residues. The trim removed 11 bases at V and 3 bases at J, leaving 2 bases unmatched. Germline loops: CDR1 ENHRY, CDR2 SYGVKD. In DNA, the CDR3 is TGTGCCGTACAGGGGACAGATACGCAGTATTTT. This sequence encodes CAVQGTDTQYF.

In its sample, this clonotype was seen many times. V and J are TRBV5-1 and TRBJ2-7; 9 bases are shared with TRBD1. J gave up 4 bases and V 3 bases, and 5 bases lay outside the gene matches. The CDR3 sequence is 14 residues long. Germline V gives CDR1 SGHRS, CDR2 YFSETQ. The CDR3 DNA sequence: TGCGCCAGCAGCTCCACAGGGGGCGCGTACGAGCAGTACTTC. It specifies CASSSTGGAYEQYF.

At least ten counts were recorded for this clonotype. V gene TRBV12-3 or TRBV12-4 combines with J gene TRBJ2-1, with D maybe TRBD2 (6 bases). This CDR3 comprises 16 residues. Trimming cost V 1 base and J 3 bases, with 13 bases left between them. CDR3 nucleotide sequence: TGTGCCAGCAGTTTAGGCGGTAGCGGTTTCTACAATGAGCAGTTCTTC. As protein: CASSLGGSGFYNEQFF.

Many counts were recorded for this clonotype. The chain joins TRBV5-1 to TRBJ2-1; 9 bases are a match to TRBD1. Per germline, CDR1 SGHRS and CDR2 YFSETQ. The CDR3 length is 15 residues. V trimming: 0 bases; J trimming: 7 bases; junction bases outside the gene matches: 5. CDR3 region: CASSLAGTGKNEQFF. In DNA, the CDR3 is TGCGCCAGCAGCTTGGCCGGGACAGGGAAAAATGAGCAGTTCTTC.

This clonotype was recorded at least ten times. V is TRBV5-1 and J is TRBJ2-7; TRBD1 or TRBD2 may be the D gene (5 bases each). Germline V CDR1 and CDR2: SGHRS, YFSETQ. The V and J ends lost 0 bases and 5 bases respectively, with 6 bases between them. This CDR3 region has 12 residues. CDR3 loop: CASSLVGDEQYF. In DNA, the CDR3 is TGCGCCAGCAGCTTGGTGGGGGACGAGCAGTACTTC.